One and the same sample provided the 2 T cell receptor beta chains below, sequenced in a study of blood T cell repertoires in COVID-19 (dated by TCRdb to between 2020 and 2021). The method behind the library was the immunoSEQ multiplex PCR assay. The source is immuneACCESS, and TCRdb retained only in-frame sequences with V and J called. Part of the clones is not carried over; for the studies checked, unresolved V genes explain less than half of this, and the remainder is unexplained. In this sample the table shows some 100,000 clones, around 86% of which occur a single time. Of the sample, 9% to 12% is held by the ten largest clones. Sequencing was done on a sample of peripheral blood. These receptors were obtained from a man aged 45-65 years with acute or convalescent COVID-19.

This clone was counted between two and nine times. The rearrangement uses TRBV30 and TRBJ1-3; the D is unclear. Germline V CDR1 and CDR2: GTSNPN, SVGIG (reference sequence). The CDR3 loop spans 13 amino acids. The ends were cut back, 0 bases at V and 3 bases at J, with 6 bases in the middle. The CDR3 DNA reads as TGTGCCTGGAGTGTGTCAGGTGGAAACACCATATATTTT. It encodes CAWSVSGGNTIYF.

The V gene is TRBV9, the J gene TRBJ2-1; possibly TRBD1 for D (7 bases). The CDR3 is 15 amino acids. Trimming removed 0 bases from V and 5 bases from J, with 12 bases in between. The V gene's germline CDR1 is SGDLS and CDR2 YYNGEE. DNA of the CDR3: TGTGCCAGCAGCGTAGGGCAGGGGGGAAACAATGAGCAGTTCTTC. Translated: CASSVGQGGNNEQFF.